This T cell receptor (beta chain) derives from a study of blood T cell repertoires in COVID-19 (dated by TCRdb to the early 2020s). For the study in its entirety: Samples covering the acute and convalescent phases of COVID-19 were provided by collaborators in the United States, Italy and Spain. Subjects who had been exposed to COVID-19, were actively infected with it, or had recovered from it provided the deeply sampled blood TCRbeta repertoires that made up the dataset. The samples were drawn from two sources: the first 160 participants of the ongoing ImmuneRACE study, and 1,000 to 1,500 subjects contributed by 6 global collaborators. The repertoires were made available in a free public database intended to serve as a resource for research on the immune response to SARS-CoV-2. Where HLA class I and class II types were available, the types were taken from metadata supplied by the sample provider, not from assay-based typing. The material from the prospective study consisted of cDNA or gDNA derived from T cells, B-cell-depleted T cells, or PBMCs. Sample metadata almost always included a de-identified subject ID, COVID-19 status, age in years and sex.

Samples from volunteer blood donors who had recovered from COVID-19 were contributed by a second Seattle source. Collaborating institutions collected whole blood in K2EDTA tubes following their own protocols. For TCRbeta analysis, collaborators shipped samples in one of three forms: frozen whole blood, isolated PBMCs, or DNA extracted from either of those sample types. The immunoSEQ Assay, a bias-controlled multiplex PCR, was used to amplify TCRbeta CDR3 regions from genomic DNA. In the authors' own workflow: Within the assay, amplification of reference gene primers was used to estimate how many nucleated cells each sample contained. Sequence reads were collapsed and filtered to measure the absolute abundance of every unique TCRbeta CDR3 rearrangement. For each sample, productive Simpson clonality was calculated as the square root of Simpson's diversity index over productive rearrangements. TCRdb limited this immuneACCESS table to in-frame rearrangements with V and J called. A share of clones is missing; checked studies link under half to unresolved V genes, and the rest is unexplained. V, J and clone size reflect that table, while D and trimming were determined from the DNA. The table for this sample lists 200,000 to 250,000 clones; around nine tenths of them were counted only once. The top ten constitute approximately 6.2% of the sample.

Findings and caveats that apply to the study as a whole: How much clinical and demographic metadata was included differed by source and by participant, and the metadata was provided uncurated.

The germline V gene (reference sequence) provides CDR1 LGHDT and CDR2 YNNKEL. The germline V end is reduced by 2 bases and the J end by 3 bases; junction bases left unmatched: 8. The CDR3, from cysteine to phenylalanine, totals 16 residues. The read is trimmed to its CDR3 DNA, 48 bases read in frame from base 1. Comment on this clone: Its antigen is not yet known. Base qualities are not provided; no much larger clone lies one nucleotide away.

The chain is made from TRBV3-1 (or the pseudogene TRBV3-2) and TRBJ1-1, with 8 junctional bases fitting TRBD1. The sequence derives from a man between 60 and 70 years old who had recovered from COVID-19. The material sequenced was peripheral blood. The DNA sequence follows: TGTGCCAGCAGCCAAAAGGACAGGGATTGGGACACTGAAGCTTTCTTT. This encodes CASSQKDRDWDTEAFF.